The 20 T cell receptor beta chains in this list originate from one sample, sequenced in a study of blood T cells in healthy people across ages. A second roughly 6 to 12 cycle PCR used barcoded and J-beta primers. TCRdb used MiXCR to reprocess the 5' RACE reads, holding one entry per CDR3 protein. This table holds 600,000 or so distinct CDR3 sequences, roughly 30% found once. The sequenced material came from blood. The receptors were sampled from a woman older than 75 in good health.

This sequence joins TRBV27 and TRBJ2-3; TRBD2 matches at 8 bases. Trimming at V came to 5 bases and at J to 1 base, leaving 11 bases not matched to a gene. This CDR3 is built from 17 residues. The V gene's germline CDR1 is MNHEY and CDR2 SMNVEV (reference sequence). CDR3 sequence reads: CASSPQGGRGGTDTQYF. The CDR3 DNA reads TGTGCCAGCAGTCCGCAGGGAGGGCGGGGGGGCACAGATACGCAGTATTTT.

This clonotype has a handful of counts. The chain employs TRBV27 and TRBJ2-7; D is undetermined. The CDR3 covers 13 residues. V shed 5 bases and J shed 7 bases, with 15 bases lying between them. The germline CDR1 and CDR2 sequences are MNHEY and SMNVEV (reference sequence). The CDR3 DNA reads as TGTGCCAGCAGTGAACTAAACAGCAATGAGCAGTACTTC. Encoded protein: CASSELNSNEQYF.

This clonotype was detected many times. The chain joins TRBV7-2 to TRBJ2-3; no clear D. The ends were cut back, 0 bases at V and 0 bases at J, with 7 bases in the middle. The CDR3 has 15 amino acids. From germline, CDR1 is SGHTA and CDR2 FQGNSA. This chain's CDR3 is CASSLAGISTDTQYF. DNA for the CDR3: TGTGCCAGCAGCTTAGCGGGGATAAGCACAGATACGCAGTATTTT.

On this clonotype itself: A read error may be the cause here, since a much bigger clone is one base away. The CDR3 coding sequence is TGTGCCCGCAGCCACCGAGGACAATATGGCTACACCTTC. This codes for CARSHRGQYGYTF. This chain uses TRBV6-2 or TRBV6-3 with TRBJ1-2; D perhaps matches TRBD1 (5 bases). The CDR3 runs 13 residues. In germline, CDR1 is MNHEY, CDR2 SVGEGT.

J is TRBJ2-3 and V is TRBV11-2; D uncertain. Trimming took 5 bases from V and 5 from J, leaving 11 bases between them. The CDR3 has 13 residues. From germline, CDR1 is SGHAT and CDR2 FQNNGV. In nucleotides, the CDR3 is TGTGCCAGCAGCCGAATGCACCTAGATACGCAGTATTTT. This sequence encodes CASSRMHLDTQYF.

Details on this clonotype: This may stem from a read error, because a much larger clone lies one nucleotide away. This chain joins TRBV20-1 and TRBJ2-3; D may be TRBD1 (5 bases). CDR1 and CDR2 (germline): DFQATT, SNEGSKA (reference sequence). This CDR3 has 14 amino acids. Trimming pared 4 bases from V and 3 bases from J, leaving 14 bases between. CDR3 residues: CSAIIGKGTDTQYF. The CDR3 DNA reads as TGCAGTGCTATTATAGGGAAGGGGACAGATACGCAGTATTTT.

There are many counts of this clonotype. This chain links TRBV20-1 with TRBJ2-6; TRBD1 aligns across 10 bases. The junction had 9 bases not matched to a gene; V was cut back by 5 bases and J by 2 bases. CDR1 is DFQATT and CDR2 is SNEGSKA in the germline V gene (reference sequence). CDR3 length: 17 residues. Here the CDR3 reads CSAFRDRGSPGANVLTF. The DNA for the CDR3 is TGCAGTGCTTTCCGGGACAGGGGATCGCCTGGGGCCAACGTCCTGACTTTC.

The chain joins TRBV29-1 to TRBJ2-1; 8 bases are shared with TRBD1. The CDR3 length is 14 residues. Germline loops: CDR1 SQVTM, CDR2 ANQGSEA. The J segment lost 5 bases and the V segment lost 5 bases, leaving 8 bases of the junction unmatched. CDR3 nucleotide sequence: TGCAGCGTTTCCCCCCGGACAGGGAACAATGAGCAGTTCTTC. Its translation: CSVSPRTGNNEQFF.

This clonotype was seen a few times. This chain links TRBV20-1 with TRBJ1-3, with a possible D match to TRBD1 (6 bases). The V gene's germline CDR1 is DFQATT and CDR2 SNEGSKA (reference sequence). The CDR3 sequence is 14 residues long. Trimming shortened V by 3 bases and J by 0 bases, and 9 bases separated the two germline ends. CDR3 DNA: TGCAGTGCTAGCAGGGACAACTCTGGAAACACCATATATTTT. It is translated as CSASRDNSGNTIYF.

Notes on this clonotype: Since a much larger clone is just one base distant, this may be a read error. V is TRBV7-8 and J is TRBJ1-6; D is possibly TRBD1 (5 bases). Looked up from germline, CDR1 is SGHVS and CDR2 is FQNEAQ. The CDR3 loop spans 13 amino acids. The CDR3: CAGSSKKGSPLHF. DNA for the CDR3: TGTGCCGGCAGCTCTAAAAAGGGGTCACCCCTCCACTTT.

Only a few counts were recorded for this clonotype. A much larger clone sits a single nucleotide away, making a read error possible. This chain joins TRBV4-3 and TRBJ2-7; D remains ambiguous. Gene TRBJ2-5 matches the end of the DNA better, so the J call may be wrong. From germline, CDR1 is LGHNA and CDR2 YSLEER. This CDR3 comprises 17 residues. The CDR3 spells CASSQESPQVGLGTQYF. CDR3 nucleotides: TGCGCCAGCAGCCAAGAATCCCCGCAGGTGGGGTTGGGGACCCAGTACTTC.

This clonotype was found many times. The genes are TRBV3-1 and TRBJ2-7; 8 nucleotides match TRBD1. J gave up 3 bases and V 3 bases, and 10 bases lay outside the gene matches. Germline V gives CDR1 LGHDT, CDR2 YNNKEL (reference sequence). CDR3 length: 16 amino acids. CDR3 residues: CASSQLLTGEFYEQYF. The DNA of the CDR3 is TGTGCCAGCAGCCAGCTCTTGACAGGGGAATTCTACGAGCAGTACTTC.

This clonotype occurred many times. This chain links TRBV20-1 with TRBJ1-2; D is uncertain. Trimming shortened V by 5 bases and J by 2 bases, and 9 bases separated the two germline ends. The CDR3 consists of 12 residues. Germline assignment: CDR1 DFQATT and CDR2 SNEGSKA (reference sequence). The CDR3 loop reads CSAATGNYGYTF. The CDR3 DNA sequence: TGCAGTGCTGCGACGGGAAACTATGGCTACACCTTC.

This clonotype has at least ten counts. CDR3: CASHWGEGQPQHF. The CDR3 DNA follows: TGTGCCAGTCACTGGGGTGAGGGGCAGCCCCAGCATTTT. The chain is built from TRBV9 and TRBJ1-5; the D gene is possibly TRBD1 (5 bases). The germline V and J ends were trimmed by 8 bases and 7 bases, with 16 bases remaining between them. CDR3 length: 13 amino acids. Germline loops: CDR1 SGDLS, CDR2 YYNGEE.

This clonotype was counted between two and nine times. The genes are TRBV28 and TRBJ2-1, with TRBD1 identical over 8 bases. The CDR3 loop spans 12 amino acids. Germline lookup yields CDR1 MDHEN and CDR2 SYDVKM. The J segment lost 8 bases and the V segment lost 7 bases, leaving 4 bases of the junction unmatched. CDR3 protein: CASTPDRDEQFF. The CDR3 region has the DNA TGTGCCAGCACCCCGGACAGGGATGAGCAGTTCTTC.

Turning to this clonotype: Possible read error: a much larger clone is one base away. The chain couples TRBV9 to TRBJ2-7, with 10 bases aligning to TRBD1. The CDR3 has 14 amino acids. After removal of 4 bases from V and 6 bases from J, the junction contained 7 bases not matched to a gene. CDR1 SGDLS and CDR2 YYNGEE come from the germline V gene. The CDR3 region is CASSPKTGGAEQYF. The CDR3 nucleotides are TGTGCCAGCAGCCCCAAGACAGGGGGCGCCGAGCAGTACTTC.

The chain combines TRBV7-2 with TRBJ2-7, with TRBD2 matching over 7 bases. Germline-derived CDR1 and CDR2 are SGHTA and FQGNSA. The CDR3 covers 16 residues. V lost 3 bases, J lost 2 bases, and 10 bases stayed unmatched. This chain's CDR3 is CASSLAHSGSTYEQYF. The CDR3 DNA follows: TGTGCCAGCAGCTTGGCCCATAGCGGGTCTACCTACGAGCAGTACTTC.

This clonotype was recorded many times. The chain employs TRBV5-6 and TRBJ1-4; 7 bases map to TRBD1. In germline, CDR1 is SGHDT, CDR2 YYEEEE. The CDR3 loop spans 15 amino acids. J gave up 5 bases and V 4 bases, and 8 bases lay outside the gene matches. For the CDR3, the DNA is TGTGCCAGCAGCCGTTCCACAGGGGAAAATGAAAAACTGTTTTTT. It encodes CASSRSTGENEKLFF.

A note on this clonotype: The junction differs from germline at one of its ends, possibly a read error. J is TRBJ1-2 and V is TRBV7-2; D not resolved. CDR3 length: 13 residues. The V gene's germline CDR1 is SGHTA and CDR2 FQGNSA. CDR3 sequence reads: CASSPPVDYSYTF. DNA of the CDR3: TGTGCCAGCAGCCCACCCGTGGACTATAGCTACACCTTC.

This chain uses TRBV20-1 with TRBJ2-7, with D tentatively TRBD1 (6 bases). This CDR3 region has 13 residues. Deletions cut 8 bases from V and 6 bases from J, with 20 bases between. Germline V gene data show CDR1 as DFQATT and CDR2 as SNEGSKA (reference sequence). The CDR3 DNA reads TGCAGTCCAAATGAGGGGGATCCGGGCGAGCAGTACTTC. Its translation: CSPNEGDPGEQYF.